A selection of T cell receptor beta chains follows, all from one sample in a study of human T cells and chemical hapten exposure. MiXCR, run by TCRdb on the RACE reads, gives a single entry per CDR3 protein. The sample has a few hundred thousand distinct CDR3 sequences, 7.5% to 9% seen once. The sample was whole blood, taken in connection with sensitization to the hapten diphenylcyclopropenone (DPC). The receptors were gathered from a man between 18 and 35 years old with alopecia areata. Some clones in this sample may be carry-over from other donors' samples. Each CDR3 is given with its conserved first and last residue. A D gene is named only where the DNA matches it firmly. Clone size is given for some rows only: seen once, a few or many times, or a class if the clone is expanded.

>15|TRBV12-3/TRBV12-4|TRBD1|TRBJ1-2|-
CASTLTGVPDYGYTF
TGTGCCAGCACCTTAACAGGGGTCCCGGACTATGGCTACACCTTC
>15|TRBV5-5|-|TRBJ1-4|-
CASSPYTGSGEKLFF
TGTGCCAGCAGCCCCTACACAGGGTCGGGTGAAAAACTGTTTTTT
>14|TRBV10-3|-|TRBJ1-2|many
CAISDGGTNYGYTF
TGTGCCATCAGTGATGGGGGTACTAACTATGGCTACACCTTC
>17|TRBV11-2|TRBD1|TRBJ1-1|-
CASSSFTLTGGNTEAFF
TGTGCCAGCAGCTCGTTTACCTTGACAGGGGGGAACACTGAAGCTTTCTTT
>15|TRBV6-6|TRBD2|TRBJ2-5|-
CASRNRASGQETQYF
TGTGCCAGCAGAAACCGGGCTAGCGGACAAGAGACCCAGTACTTC
>16|TRBV2|-|TRBJ2-6|few
CASSEVGVPGANVLTF
TGTGCCAGCAGTGAAGTAGGGGTTCCTGGGGCCAACGTCCTGACTTTC
>18|TRBV6-5|-|TRBJ1-1|few
CASSYSGEYSVMNTEAFF
TGTGCCAGCAGTTACTCTGGTGAATACTCCGTCATGAACACTGAAGCTTTCTTT
>16|TRBV20-1|TRBD2|TRBJ2-6|few
CSAPEGGNSGANVLTF
TGCAGTGCCCCCGAGGGAGGGAATTCTGGGGCCAACGTCCTGACTTTC
>19|TRBV20-1|-|TRBJ1-5|-
CSARVRYTGQLGGNQPQHF
TGCAGTGCTAGAGTCAGGTATACAGGGCAGCTGGGTGGCAATCAGCCCCAGCATTTT
>13|TRBV4-1|-|TRBJ1-1|-
CASSQDPTAEAFF
TGCGCCAGCAGCCAAGATCCGACCGCAGAAGCTTTCTTT
>14|TRBV7-9|TRBD2|TRBJ2-7|-
CASSRSGNSYEQYF
TGTGCCAGCAGCCGGAGCGGGAACTCCTACGAGCAGTACTTC
>15|TRBV7-3|TRBD1|TRBJ2-2|-
CASSTDRGETGELFF
TGTGCCAGCAGCACGGACAGGGGCGAAACCGGGGAGCTGTTTTTT
>14|TRBV5-1|-|TRBJ1-2|-
CASSPGAVGDGYTF
TGCGCCAGCAGCCCGGGGGCGGTCGGAGATGGCTACACCTTC
>14|TRBV7-2|TRBD1|TRBJ2-5|many
CASSSLDRKETQYF
TGTGCCAGCAGCTCCTTGGACAGGAAAGAGACCCAGTACTTC
>13|TRBV27|-|TRBJ2-3|-
CASSFFPEDTQYF
TGTGCCAGCAGTTTCTTTCCGGAAGATACGCAGTATTTT
>16|TRBV10-2|TRBD2|TRBJ2-2|-
CASSEGIAGNTGELFF
TGCGCCAGCAGTGAGGGAATAGCGGGGAACACCGGGGAGCTGTTTTTT
>15|TRBV3-1|-|TRBJ2-5|-
CASSQQLQFQETQYF
TGTGCCAGCAGCCAACAATTACAGTTCCAAGAGACCCAGTACTTC
>15|TRBV12-3/TRBV12-4|TRBD2|TRBJ2-3|-
CAGAISGGPRDTQYF
TGTGCCGGAGCGATTAGCGGGGGGCCCAGGGATACGCAGTATTTT
>15|TRBV13|TRBD1|TRBJ2-7|-
CASSPGTGVPYEQYF
TGTGCCAGCAGCCCCGGGACAGGGGTTCCCTACGAGCAGTACTTC
>12|TRBV20-1|-|TRBJ2-7|few
CSARVHHYEQYF
TGCAGTGCTAGAGTACACCACTACGAGCAGTACTTC
>13|TRBV6-5|-|TRBJ1-2|many
CASSYATASGYTF
TGTGCCAGCAGTTACGCCACGGCGTCTGGCTACACCTTC
>14|TRBV6-2/TRBV6-3|-|TRBJ1-5|many
CASSTTLEGQPQHF
TGTGCCAGCAGTACCACCTTGGAGGGCCAGCCCCAGCATTTT
>17|TRBV11-2|-|TRBJ2-4|few
CASSLLLGGLAKNIQYF
TGTGCCAGCAGCTTACTACTAGGGGGTCTAGCCAAAAACATTCAGTACTTC
>15|TRBV10-3|-|TRBJ2-5|many
CAIGMGASVQETQYF
TGTGCCATCGGGATGGGGGCCTCGGTCCAAGAGACCCAGTACTTC